These T cell receptor beta chains were read from a single sample in a study of T cells expressing NK-cell markers. From the 5' RACE reads, TCRdb lists one entry per CDR3 protein and no DNA. The sample shows roughly 420,000 distinct CDR3 sequences, and less than 7.5% sits with its ten largest clones. The sample taken for sequencing was blood T cells: a sorted CD56 or NKG2C T cell subset, CD4+ or CD8+ T cells, or bulk PBMC T cells (not recorded which). The source is a woman aged 18-70 years in good health. CDR3s include the opening cysteine and the closing phenylalanine or tryptophan.

j_call,v_call,cdr3_aa
TRBJ1-5,TRBV15,CATSRDGRRDQPQHF
TRBJ2-2,TRBV12-3/TRBV12-4,CASTQSGATTGELFF
TRBJ2-5,TRBV4-3,CASSQDAGEETQYF
TRBJ2-1,TRBV7-8,CASSAEVAGGPPNEQFF
TRBJ2-7,TRBV5-1,CASSFGGNEQYF
TRBJ1-1,TRBV5-6,CASSLPTDRENTEAFF
TRBJ2-1,TRBV20-1,CSATRTGQGAGDEQFF
TRBJ2-1,TRBV7-6,CASSLTTQRGHRGEQFF
TRBJ1-4,TRBV2,CASSETTRGAEKLFF
TRBJ2-2,TRBV20-1,CSATSGTNTGELFF
TRBJ1-6,TRBV18,CASSPPDRGLLSPLHF
TRBJ2-1,TRBV6-5,CASSYPAGGQAEQFF
TRBJ2-1,TRBV27,CASSSWAGSSYNEQFF
TRBJ2-6,TRBV2,CASSDQFSGANVLTF
TRBJ2-1,TRBV24-1,CATSKQTRPDEQFF
TRBJ1-1,TRBV11-2,CASSLVKGVNTEAFF
TRBJ2-3,TRBV9,CASSVVEGEADTQYF
TRBJ2-1,TRBV11-2,CASSLGPGDMRVDEQFF
TRBJ2-7,TRBV12-3/TRBV12-4,CASSPLAGGYEQYF
TRBJ1-3,TRBV20-1,CSASIGTPITAGNTIYF
TRBJ2-5,TRBV4-3,CASSQSGVGGGDEETQYF
TRBJ2-3,TRBV12-3/TRBV12-4,CASSVSSGTDTQYF
TRBJ2-1,TRBV19,CASSVSGSSYNEQFF
TRBJ1-1,TRBV6-2/TRBV6-3,CASSYSNPTEAFF
TRBJ1-1,TRBV5-1,CASSLAGAAEAFF
TRBJ1-1,TRBV5-1,CASSSQPGTEAFF
TRBJ2-7,TRBV20-1,CSGRDEGSYEQYF
TRBJ1-2,TRBV7-2,CASSFPGANYGYTF
TRBJ2-6,TRBV18,CASSPWDSGANVLTF
TRBJ2-3,TRBV20-1,CSATRRGYTDTQYF
TRBJ1-3,TRBV7-9,CASSFPDRVGNTIYF
TRBJ2-4,TRBV7-9,CASSLVEAKNIQYF